This TCR beta chain was captured in a study of vaccination and CD4 T cells after COVID-19 (dated by TCRdb to between 2021 and 2024). About the study as a whole: Every convalescent patient had a positive nasal swab PCR test for SARS-CoV-2, with mild disease in nine or ten patients and severe disease in one. Six males and four females were included in the convalescent cohort, with two Hispanic individuals, seven Caucasians, two Asians and one multiracial person represented. Two doses of either the Pfizer-BioNTech BNT162b2 vaccine (n=8) or the Moderna mRNA-1273 vaccine (n=2) were administered to participants. Post-COVID blood samples from convalescent patients were collected a median of approximately 100 days after diagnosis, with a range of roughly 35 to 180 days. Post-vaccine blood samples were obtained a median of around 74 days after the second vaccine dose, with a range of about 12 to 241 days. Overlapping spike peptide pools from SARS-CoV-2 and from the common cold coronaviruses HCoV-NL63, HCoV-OC43 and HCoV-229E were used as culture stimuli. Control cultures used a CEFX viral epitope pool as positive control, an HIV-1 Nef peptide pool as negative control, or no peptide. In 10 COVID-19 convalescent patients and a handful of infection-naive healthy vaccine recipients, the spike-specific CD4+ TCR repertoire before mRNA vaccination was compared with the repertoire after mRNA vaccination. The paper as a whole reports these results and caveats: The median count of SARS-CoV-2-reactive clonotypes went up from some 23 after infection to approximately 40 after vaccination, although the change was not significant. Of the vaccine-specific clones found in convalescent patients, nearly all (304 of 307) were mono-reactive for SARS-CoV-2 spike instead of being cross-reactive with common cold coronaviruses. Relatively few convalescent patients were included in the study, and early timepoints after natural infection were not analyzed. Among convalescent patients, a median about 87% of the SARS-CoV-2-reactive clones seen after vaccination appeared only after vaccination, which suggests priming specific to the vaccine.

Sample treatment or condition, as interpreted from the label and publication: roughly ten-day PBMC culture with coronavirus spike peptide pools or control peptides (ViraFEST assay). The study used the ViraFEST assay, which expanded antigen-specific T cells with peptide pools and then identified expanded clonotypes by TCR sequencing. The convalescent patients' positive SARS-CoV-2 PCR tests were from March to December 2020, which was before the Alpha, Beta and Delta variants emerged in the United States. PBMCs were cultured at about 2 million per well in IMDM supplemented with roughly 5% human AB serum and about 9.5 IU/ml IL-2, with approximately 9.2 ug/ml peptide pools added. Half of the culture medium was replaced with fresh IL-2-containing medium on days 3 and 7. Once the cells had been in culture for around ten days, the EasySep CD4+ T cell isolation kit was used to isolate CD4+ T cells by negative selection. Ficoll-Paque Plus gradient centrifugation was used to isolate PBMCs from whole blood, and the isolated PBMCs were then either used fresh or cryopreserved at -140C. In general, triplicate wells were set up for every culture condition.

The germline V gene (reference sequence) sets CDR1 to LNHDA and CDR2 to SQIVND. V loses 4 bases of germline sequence and J loses 6 bases, and the interval between the two ends is 10 bases. The CDR3 covers 13 residues, taking in both the cysteine and the phenylalanine. Only CDR3 DNA remains: 39 bases, in frame from the first base. On this clonotype: The target of this receptor is not known. Per-base quality was not reported, and no clone a single base away is much larger than it.

Libraries were made using PCR. TCR sequencing of DNA from cultured CD4+ T cells used the Oncomine TCR Beta short-read assay at the Johns Hopkins FTIC core. The QIAamp micro DNA kit was used to extract genomic DNA from the cultured CD4+ T cells. The Oncomine TCR Beta libraries from cultured CD4+ T cells were pooled using unique dual indexes and then sequenced on an Illumina iSeq 100. Turning to the authors' computational methods: Non-productive sequences were removed, and CDR3s not starting with C, not ending with F or W, or shorter than 7 amino acids were discarded. The MANAFEST web application identified antigen-specific clonotypes by comparing peptide-stimulated wells against reference wells and other culture wells. Positive clones required FDR below 0.05, an odds ratio above 5, and productive frequency above 0.1% in at least two of three replicate wells. A clonotype was classed as cross-reactive if the clonotype showed significant expansion both in SARS-CoV-2 spike wells and in at least one common cold coronavirus spike condition. Similarity between CDR3 sequences was evaluated in R version 3.6.1 using Levenshtein distances (stringdist) and unrooted phylogenetic trees (ape). TCRdb reran the public reads through fastp at Q25 and MiXCR, keeping productive beta chains. Rows matching on CDR3 protein sequence are summarized as one entry with the most common DNA and genes. What appears here as the V and J calls and clone size reflects TCRdb's work, not the paper's. The sample table holds several thousand distinct CDR3 sequences, of which roughly 20% were seen once. The ten largest clonotypes hold approximately 50% of the sample.

The sample was CD4+ T cells from blood, cultured in vitro, taken after SARS-CoV-2 vaccination. The rearrangement combines TRBV19 with TRBJ1-5, with an unclear D gene assignment. The receptor comes from a human donor who had recovered from COVID-19. The DNA reads TGTGCCAGTAGTAAAAGGGCAAGTCAGCCCCAGCATTTT. It translates as CASSKRASQPQHF.